The 19 T cell receptor beta chains in this list originate from one sample, sequenced in a study of T cell repertoires in cytomegalovirus infection. TCRdb re-called the reads with MiXCR, one entry per CDR3 protein. Of some 150,000 distinct CDR3 sequences in the sample, under 8% are singletons; the top ten hold roughly 17%. Sequencing was performed on PBMCs. These receptors came from a human donor in good health (CMV status not recorded). Some clones in this sample may be carry-over from other donors' samples.

This clonotype was counted many times. Germline is not matched at one junction end, which may reflect a read error. The chain has TRBV29-1 and TRBJ1-1; D not certain. Per germline, CDR1 SQVTM and CDR2 ANQGSEA. The CDR3 runs 13 residues. CDR3 residues: CSVQELGNTEAFF. DNA for the CDR3: TGCAGCGTTCAAGAGCTGGGGAACACTGAAGCTTTCTTT.

This clonotype was recorded many times. The J gene is TRBJ1-1, the V gene TRBV27; D remains ambiguous. V was trimmed by 2 bases and J by 1 base, leaving 5 bases between them. This CDR3 is 13 amino acids long. The germline V gene has CDR1 MNHEY and CDR2 SMNVEV (reference sequence). For the CDR3, the DNA is TGTGCCAGCAGTTTAGTAAAGAACACTGAAGCTTTCTTT. It is translated as CASSLVKNTEAFF.

This clonotype has at least ten counts. V is TRBV15 and J is TRBJ2-3; unclear D gene. The ends were cut back, 3 bases at V and 5 bases at J, with 15 bases in the middle. Germline lookup yields CDR1 LNHNV and CDR2 YYDKDF (reference sequence). CDR3 length: 15 amino acids. The CDR3 spells CATSRNDGKEDTQYF. CDR3 DNA sequence: TGTGCCACCAGCAGGAATGATGGGAAGGAAGATACGCAGTATTTT.

This clonotype was recorded at least ten times. Here the CDR3 reads CASSPRGTGDGYTF. The CDR3 bases are TGTGCCAGCAGCCCCCGGGGGACAGGGGACGGCTACACCTTC. The chain has TRBV7-2 and TRBJ1-2, with 10 bases lining up with TRBD1. This CDR3 spans 14 amino acids. Unmatched junction bases numbered 8, after V lost 5 bases and J lost 8 bases. In germline, CDR1 is SGHTA, CDR2 FQGNSA.

This clonotype was seen ten or more times. The chain combines TRBV7-2 with TRBJ1-5; perhaps TRBD1 as D (6 bases). CDR3 length equals 14 residues. Trimming took 5 bases from V and 2 from J, leaving 10 bases between them. Germline CDR1 reads SGHTA; CDR2 reads FQGNSA. The CDR3 spells CASSMGAGNQPQHF. In DNA form, the CDR3 reads TGTGCCAGCAGCATGGGGGCCGGCAATCAGCCCCAGCATTTT.

This clonotype was recorded many times. The chain is built from TRBV7-2 and TRBJ2-1; TRBD2 aligns across 8 bases. Germline values: CDR1 SGHTA, CDR2 FQGNSA. The CDR3 is 15 amino acids. V shed 3 bases, J shed 4 bases, and the junction held 5 bases outside the gene matches. CDR3 residues: CASSFVSGAYNEQFF. The DNA of the CDR3 is TGTGCCAGCAGCTTTGTTAGCGGGGCGTACAATGAGCAGTTCTTC.

This clonotype came up a few times. The gene calls are TRBV29-1 and TRBJ1-5; D is undetermined. The germline gives CDR1 SQVTM, CDR2 ANQGSEA. Trimming took 4 bases from V and 3 from J, leaving 10 bases between them. The CDR3 contains 13 residues. CDR3 protein: CSVAHWFNQPQHF. The CDR3 DNA is TGCAGCGTTGCCCACTGGTTCAATCAGCCCCAGCATTTT.

This clonotype has ten or more counts. The CDR3 loop is CASSVGTLGKNEQFF. The CDR3 DNA is TGTGCCAGCAGCGTCGGGACACTAGGAAAAAATGAGCAGTTCTTC. The rearrangement uses TRBV9 and TRBJ2-1; tentative D call: TRBD1 (6 bases). V dropped 2 bases and J dropped 7 bases, with 16 bases sitting between them. The germline CDR1 and CDR2 sequences are SGDLS and YYNGEE. This CDR3 has 15 residues.

This clonotype was seen at least ten times. In DNA, the CDR3 is TGTGCCAGCAGCCATGGGACAGATACAGATACGCAGTATTTT. Residues: CASSHGTDTDTQYF. This chain joins TRBV7-9 and TRBJ2-3; TRBD1 matches at 7 bases. Germline lookup yields CDR1 SEHNR and CDR2 FQNEAQ (reference sequence). V shed 5 bases and J 3 bases; nucleotides not matched to a gene: 5. The CDR3 runs to 14 residues.

This chain links TRBV12-3 or TRBV12-4 with TRBJ1-2; D unclear. The CDR3 has 12 amino acids. V shed 5 bases and J shed 8 bases, with 12 bases lying between them. CDR3 in amino acids: CASSLTPGGYTF. In DNA form, the CDR3 reads TGTGCCAGCAGTCTGACCCCGGGGGGCTACACCTTC.

This clonotype was seen repeatedly, ten times or more. V usage is TRBV12-3 or TRBV12-4 and J usage is TRBJ1-2; D is ambiguous. The CDR3 runs to 12 residues. Trimming stripped 3 bases from V and 6 bases from J, with 8 bases between. CDR3 bases: TGTGCCAGCAGTTTTAGACTGGATGGCTACACCTTC. Its translation is CASSFRLDGYTF.

This clonotype showed up many times. CDR3 coding DNA: TGTGCCAGCAGCTCCTTGACGGTTTGGTACGAGCAGTACTTC. This encodes CASSSLTVWYEQYF. The rearrangement joins TRBV5-6 to TRBJ2-7; no clear D gene. Germline CDR1 SGHDT, CDR2 YYEEEE. The CDR3 is made up of 14 amino acids. The V and J ends lost 3 bases and 4 bases respectively, with 14 bases between them.

This clonotype has a count of ten or more. The genes are TRBV7-9 and TRBJ2-6; perhaps D is TRBD1 or TRBD2 (5 bases each). The CDR3 runs to 19 residues. V shed 5 bases and J shed 4 bases, with 24 bases lying between them. Germline V gives CDR1 SEHNR, CDR2 FQNEAQ (reference sequence). The CDR3 DNA reads TGTGCCAGCAGCCCCTACCGGGGCCACCCGGGAACCGGGGCCAACGTCCTGACTTTC. It yields the protein CASSPYRGHPGTGANVLTF.

The chain is built from TRBV7-2 and TRBJ1-1; the D gene is possibly TRBD1 (6 bases). CDR3 length: 15 residues. Germline lookup yields CDR1 SGHTA and CDR2 FQGNSA. Trimming cost V 6 bases and J 5 bases, with 19 bases left between them. The CDR3 region has the DNA TGTGCCAGCAGGGGGGGGGGCGGGGGGGGGACTGAAGCTTTCTTT. It is translated as CASRGGGGGGTEAFF.

This clonotype was seen many times. The V and J genes are TRBV12-3 or TRBV12-4 and TRBJ1-2; D unclear. The CDR3 length is 12 residues. The V and J ends lost 3 bases and 6 bases respectively, with 8 bases between them. CDR3 loop: CASSLYRDGYTF. For the CDR3, the DNA is TGTGCCAGCAGTTTGTATAGAGATGGCTACACCTTC.

This clonotype was picked up a small number of times. The CDR3 protein is CASSPVGAGNQPQHF. CDR3 coding DNA: TGTGCCAGCAGCCCAGTCGGGGCGGGCAATCAGCCCCAGCATTTT. V gene TRBV7-4 combines with J gene TRBJ1-5, with D possibly TRBD1 on 5 matching bases. CDR3 length: 15 residues. Germline CDR1 SGHVT, CDR2 SQSDAQ. Trimming removed 5 bases from V and 2 bases from J, with 13 bases in between. The complete variable domain, with remaining parts taken from reference TRBV7-4 and TRBJ1-5, reads GAGVSQSPRYKVAKRGRDVALRCDSISGHVTLYWYRQTLGQGSEVLTYSQSDAQRDKSGRPSGRFSAERPERSVSTLKIQRTEQGDSAVYLCASSPVGAGNQPQHFGDGTRLSIL.

This clonotype came up a few times. The chain couples TRBV28 to TRBJ2-3; tentative D call: TRBD1 (6 bases). Trimming left V 6 bases short and J 2 bases short, with 15 bases between. In germline, CDR1 is MDHEN, CDR2 SYDVKM. The CDR3 consists of 15 residues. The DNA of the CDR3 is TGTGCCAGCAGCCACGACAGGAGTTACACAGATACGCAGTATTTT. Protein sequence: CASSHDRSYTDTQYF.

This clonotype was picked up many times. V and J are TRBV19 and TRBJ1-1, with D possibly being TRBD1 (6 bases). This CDR3 spans 15 amino acids. V gave up 5 bases and J gave up 1 base, with 14 bases separating them. Germline lookup yields CDR1 LNHDA and CDR2 SQIVND (reference sequence). CDR3 sequence reads: CASSPSGGQNTEAFF. The CDR3 DNA sequence: TGTGCCAGTAGTCCTAGCGGGGGCCAGAACACTGAAGCTTTCTTT.

This clonotype showed up many times. The chain is built from TRBV20-1 and TRBJ2-3; D is perhaps TRBD2 (6 bases). V lost 1 base to trimming and J lost 2 bases, with 13 bases between them. The CDR3 has 15 amino acids. Germline V lookup: CDR1 DFQATT, CDR2 SNEGSKA (reference sequence). CDR3: CSARGGAGPTDTQYF. In DNA form, the CDR3 reads TGCAGTGCTAGAGGCGGGGCGGGCCCCACAGATACGCAGTATTTT.